Shown below are 10 T cell receptor beta chains from a single sample sequenced in a study of pediatric ulcerative colitis. Assay used: immunoSEQ multiplex PCR; TCRdb lists only in-frame clones, some missing. The data show more than 50,000 clones, 70% to 85% seen once. Material: blood. The receptor source for this set is a boy younger than 18 with moderate ulcerative colitis.

The gene calls are TRBV2 and TRBJ1-4; TRBD1 might be the D (6 bases). Trimming cost V 6 bases and J 8 bases, with 19 bases left between them. From germline, CDR1 is SNHLY and CDR2 FYNNEI. The length of the CDR3 is 15 residues. CDR3 sequence reads: CASRLDSPVGEKLFF. In DNA form, the CDR3 reads TGTGCCAGCAGATTGGACAGCCCGGTGGGGGAAAAACTGTTTTTT.

The chain uses TRBV6-1 and TRBJ1-5; D gene ambiguous. Trimming left V 6 bases short and J 0 bases short, with 6 bases between. The CDR3 is 13 amino acids. Germline loops: CDR1 MNHNS, CDR2 SASEGT. CDR3 amino acids: CASSKNSNQPQHF. CDR3 nucleotides: TGTGCCAGCAGCAAAAATAGCAATCAGCCCCAGCATTTT.

This rearrangement joins TRBV7-7 to TRBJ2-5; 7 bases match TRBD2. Germline CDR1 SSHAT, CDR2 FNYEAQ (reference sequence). Trimming cost V 5 bases and J 5 bases; bases outside gene matches: 8. This CDR3 region has 14 residues. The CDR3 protein is CASSPGTGGETQYF. The DNA of the CDR3 is TGTGCCAGCAGCCCAGGGACCGGGGGGGAGACCCAGTACTTC.

The gene calls are TRBV5-1 and TRBJ1-1; 12 bases fit TRBD1. With 7 bases clipped from V and 4 bases from J, the junction kept 17 bases outside the gene matches. Per germline, CDR1 SGHRS and CDR2 YFSETQ. The CDR3 consists of 18 residues. In DNA form, the CDR3 reads TGCGCCAGCTGGGTAGGGCGGGACAGGGGGCTAGGCGGCACTGAAGCTTTCTTT. This sequence encodes CASWVGRDRGLGGTEAFF.

On this clone itself: The same CDR3 is also encoded by other DNA sequences in this sample. The chain uses TRBV5-1 and TRBJ2-5; D is unclear. Germline assignment: CDR1 SGHRS and CDR2 YFSETQ. Trimming removed 0 bases at V and 0 bases at J, with 0 bases between. The CDR3 runs 12 residues. Here the CDR3 DNA reads TGCGCCAGCAGCTTGGACCAAGAGACCCAGTACTTC. Amino acid sequence: CASSLDQETQYF.

The CDR3 loop reads CASSYDQGAAEAFF. In nucleotides, the CDR3 is TGTGCCAGCAGTTATGACCAGGGGGCGGCTGAAGCTTTCTTT. The chain recombines TRBV6-5 with TRBJ1-1; 8 nucleotides match TRBD1. The CDR3 loop spans 14 amino acids. From germline, CDR1 is MNHEY and CDR2 SVGAGI. The junction had 6 bases not matched to a gene; V was cut back by 3 bases and J by 6 bases.

The V and J genes are TRBV27 and TRBJ2-1; TRBD2 agrees at 11 bases. Trimming removed 0 bases from V and 0 bases from J; junction bases left unmatched: 7. Germline lookup yields CDR1 MNHEY and CDR2 SMNVEV (reference sequence). The CDR3 runs 19 residues. In DNA form, the CDR3 reads TGTGCCAGCAGTTTATCCCTAGCGGGAGGCCTCAGCTCCTACAATGAGCAGTTCTTC. It translates to CASSLSLAGGLSSYNEQFF.

This clone showed up just a few times. The chain couples TRBV4-2 to TRBJ1-2, with a tentative D call TRBD1 (6 bases). The V and J ends lost 4 bases and 13 bases respectively, with 13 bases between them. Germline loops: CDR1 LGHNA, CDR2 YNFKEQ. The CDR3 has 11 residues. The CDR3 spells CASSLNRVLTF. In DNA, the CDR3 is TGTGCCAGCAGCCTAAACAGGGTGCTCACCTTC.

In its sample, this clone was seen a few times. The chain carries TRBV5-1 and TRBJ2-7; TRBD2 might be the D (6 bases). CDR1 and CDR2 (germline): SGHRS, YFSETQ. With 1 base removed from V and 2 bases from J, the gap between germline ends came to 10 bases. The CDR3 consists of 14 residues. The CDR3 DNA is TGCGCCAGCAGCTTGATAGGAGGGGCCTACGAGCAGTACTTC. This sequence encodes CASSLIGGAYEQYF.

This chain joins TRBV5-5 and TRBJ2-3; 9 nucleotides agree with TRBD2. V trimming: 3 bases; J trimming: 4 bases; junction bases outside the gene matches: 3. From germline, CDR1 is SGHKS and CDR2 YYEKEE (reference sequence). The CDR3 totals 14 residues. The CDR3, as DNA: TGTGCCAGCAGCTATGGACTAGCGTCAGATACGCAGTATTTT. Protein: CASSYGLASDTQYF.